This T cell receptor (beta chain) was observed in a study of cytomegalovirus exposure and HLA in healthy donors (TCRdb year 2017). For context, the study as a whole: According to a later analysis, one platform produced both the 110 or so validation repertoires and the approximately 670 repertoires of the first cohort. The study was designed to test whether signatures of past pathogen exposure could be identified by cataloging public T cell receptors. Along with the approximately 670-subject first cohort, a separate validation cohort of over a hundred different subjects was used. The study combined high-throughput TCR immunosequencing, statistical association of individual TCRs with disease status, and machine learning to predict cytomegalovirus infection status.

Libraries were constructed by the immunoSEQ multiplex PCR assay. Turning to the authors' computational methods: A statistical classification framework was developed to diagnose cytomegalovirus status using the catalog of TCR beta chain sequences. TCRdb took over this immuneACCESS table, retaining in-frame rearrangements with V and J assigned. Such tables are incomplete; in checked studies, under half of the missing clones stem from an unresolved V gene, and the remainder is unexplained. V, J and clone size derive from that table, while D and trimming were established from the DNA sequence. The sample table holds 250,000 to 400,000 clones, of which 88% were seen once. Around 0.91% of the sample is in the top ten clones. General findings and caveats noted by the study authors: A later analysis lacked HLA typing for the validation cohort, so it scored co-occurrence in that cohort across all 130 or so repertoires. A few of the identified cytomegalovirus-associated TCR beta chains were confirmed in vitro to be specific for cytomegalovirus antigens. Across donors, most TCR sequences were observed very rarely, whereas some public TCRs were present in many individuals. The classifier was reported to diagnose cytomegalovirus status with high specificity and sensitivity in both the original cohort and the validation cohort. The authors suggested that the approach could potentially be generalized to other disease states and immunological phenotypes. A total of around 150 TCR beta chains were listed by the study as associated with cytomegalovirus. Of the cluster scores, 94% were above 0 in a later analysis, which found that TCRs clustered in the first cohort also tended to co-occur in the 110 or so validation repertoires.

This clone was detected ten times or more. Its cognate antigen has yet to be identified. Base quality data are lacking; no much larger clone is found one base away. The donors belonged to the validation cohort of 90 to 150 subjects, which was separate from the roughly 680-subject first cohort. V loses 7 bases, J loses 3 bases, and the germline ends lie 13 bases apart. The CDR3 numbers 13 residues from cysteine through phenylalanine. CDR3 DNA only is kept here, 39 bases in frame from base 1. The germline V gene encodes CDR1 MNHNY and CDR2 SVGAGI (reference sequence). This TCR was recovered from a man in his thirties or forties in good health and CMV-seronegative. The sequencing input was PBMCs. Rearrangement joined TRBV6-6 to TRBJ2-7; the D region possibly corresponds to TRBD2 (5 bases align). The CDR3: CASKAGENYEQYF. The DNA reads as follows: TGTGCCAGCAAGGCCGGGGAAAACTACGAGCAGTACTTC.